The clone carrying this T cell receptor (beta chain) was observed many times. Its antigen is unknown. The time point denotes: newly diagnosed GD, antithyroid drugs for less than 3 months. Construction of the TCR library relied on RNA isolated from PBMCs. Trimming pared 5 bases from V and 7 bases from J, leaving 14 bases between. Germline loops: CDR1 SQVTM, CDR2 ANQGSEA. This CDR3 contains 12 residues. CDR3 regions were amplified by Arm-PCR using iRepertoire HTBI primers to build TCR beta libraries. Authors' methods: The samples yielded 62 TRBV and roughly 13 TRBJ segments. TCRdb re-called the multiplex PCR reads through MiXCR, storing one row per CDR3 protein. These V and J calls originate from TCRdb's pipeline instead of the authors' own analysis. The data hold around 500,000 distinct CDR3 sequences, with around an eighth observed a single time. These data belong to a study of regulatory T cells in long-lasting Graves disease.

Whole-study results and caveats: Gene preferences differed: TRBV28, TRBJ1-2, TRBJ2-5 in persistent cases.

This same sample was also part of a study on T cells in Graves' hyperthyroidism and ophthalmopathy.

The chain employs TRBV29-1 and TRBJ1-2; D gene unclear. The sequenced sample was peripheral blood mononuclear cells (PBMCs), obtained at new diagnosis, from a patient treated with antithyroid drugs. This receptor was identified in a man in his thirties or forties with Graves disease. The CDR3 region is CSVSVESGGYTF. The CDR3 DNA reads TGCAGCGTTTCGGTTGAATCGGGTGGCTACACCTTC.